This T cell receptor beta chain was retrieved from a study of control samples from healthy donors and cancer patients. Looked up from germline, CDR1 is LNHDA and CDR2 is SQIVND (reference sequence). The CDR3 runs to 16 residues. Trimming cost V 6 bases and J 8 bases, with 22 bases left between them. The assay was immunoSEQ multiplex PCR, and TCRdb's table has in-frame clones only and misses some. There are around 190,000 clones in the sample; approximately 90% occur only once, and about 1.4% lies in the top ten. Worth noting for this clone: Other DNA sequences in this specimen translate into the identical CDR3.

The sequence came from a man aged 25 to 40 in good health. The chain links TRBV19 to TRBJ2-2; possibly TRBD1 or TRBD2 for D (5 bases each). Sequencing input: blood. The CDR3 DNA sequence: TGTGCCAGTAGGGCTGGGGGAGCTACTAGAACGGGGGAGCTGTTTTTT. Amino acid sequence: CASRAGGATRTGELFF.